The clone carrying this T cell receptor beta chain was counted a single time. Generated by immunoSEQ multiplex PCR, the TCRdb table keeps only in-frame clones and is missing some. Found here are some 220,000 clones, over 60% of them singletons; the top ten hold 7.2%. These data come from a study of blood T cell repertoires in COVID-19. This receptor was obtained from a woman aged 65 to 85 with acute or convalescent COVID-19. The sequencing sample was made of peripheral blood.

CDR3 in DNA: TGTGCCAGCAGTTACACCACAGACGGTTCACCCCTCCACTTT. It encodes CASSYTTDGSPLHF. The chain couples TRBV6-5 to TRBJ1-6; D gene unclear. Germline assignment: CDR1 MNHEY and CDR2 SVGAGI. The CDR3 is 14 amino acids. The germline V and J ends were trimmed by 2 bases and 9 bases, with 11 bases remaining between them.